This TCR beta chain was recovered during a study of response to subunit inactivated influenza vaccine. Unmatched junction bases numbered 3, after V lost 5 bases and J lost 10 bases. There are 12 residues in the CDR3. Per germline, CDR1 MNHEY and CDR2 SVGEGT. To note about this clonotype: The antigen is not known.

Via MiXCR, TCRdb re-called the RT-PCR reads, giving one row per CDR3 protein. The profile covers hundreds of thousands of distinct CDR3 sequences, with approximately 15% appearing a single time and under 14% taken by the ten largest. General study points: Few additional T cells are recruited per seasonal influenza vaccination, authors suggested.

This sequence joins TRBV6-2 or TRBV6-3 and TRBJ2-1; 9 bases align to TRBD1. Sequenced material: PBMCs from blood, taken 11 to 12 days after vaccination. This receptor was identified in a middle-aged man who received an inactivated influenza vaccine. CDR3 DNA sequence: TGTGCCAGCAGTAGGGGACAGGGCGAGCAGTTCTTC. This gives the protein CASSRGQGEQFF.